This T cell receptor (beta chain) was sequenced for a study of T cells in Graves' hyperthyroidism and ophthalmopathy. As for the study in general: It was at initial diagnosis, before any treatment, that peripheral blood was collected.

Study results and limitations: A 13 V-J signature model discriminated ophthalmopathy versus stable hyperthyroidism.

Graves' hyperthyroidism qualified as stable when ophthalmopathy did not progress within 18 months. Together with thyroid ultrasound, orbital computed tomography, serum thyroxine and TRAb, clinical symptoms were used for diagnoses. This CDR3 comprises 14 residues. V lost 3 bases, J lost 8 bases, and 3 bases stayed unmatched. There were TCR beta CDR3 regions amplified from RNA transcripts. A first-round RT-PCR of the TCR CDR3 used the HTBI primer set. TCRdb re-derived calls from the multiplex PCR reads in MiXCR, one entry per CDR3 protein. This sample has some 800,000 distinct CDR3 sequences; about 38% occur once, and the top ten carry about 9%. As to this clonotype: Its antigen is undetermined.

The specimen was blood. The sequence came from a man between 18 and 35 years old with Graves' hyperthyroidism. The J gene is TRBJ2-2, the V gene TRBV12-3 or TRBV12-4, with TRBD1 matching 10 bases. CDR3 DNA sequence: TGTGCCAGCAGTTTTAGACAGGGGGCAGGGGAGCTGTTTTTT. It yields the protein CASSFRQGAGELFF.